A selection of T cell receptor beta chains follows, all from one sample in a study of T cells after yellow fever vaccination. TCRdb independently ran MiXCR on the 5' RACE reads; one entry per CDR3 protein. The repertoire has 150,000 to 200,000 distinct CDR3 sequences, 7% to 10% of them found once; the top ten carry about a third. The specimen was CD8+ T cells sorted from PBMCs, collected 45 days after the yellow fever booster vaccination. Receptors were obtained from a man aged 18 to 30 who received the YFV17D yellow fever vaccine. CDR3s include the opening cysteine and the closing phenylalanine or tryptophan. D genes are given only for firm matches. Expanded clones get a size class; other rows say once, few or many, or leave the size out.

j_call v_call cdr3_length clone_size d_call cdr3_aa cdr3_nt
TRBJ1-5 TRBV6-5 11 few - CASGYGSPQHF TGTGCCAGCGGGTATGGCTCGCCCCAGCATTTT
TRBJ2-7 TRBV12-3/TRBV12-4 14 once - CASSPPRAPYEQYF TGTGCCAGTTCCCCGCCCAGGGCCCCCTACGAGCAGTACTTC
TRBJ2-5 TRBV28 14 many - CASSSGTWRETQYF TGTGCCAGCAGTTCCGGGACGTGGAGGGAGACCCAGTACTTC
TRBJ1-5 TRBV6-1 16 - - CASSEMFGLRDQPQHF TGTGCCAGCAGTGAAATGTTCGGGTTACGGGATCAGCCCCAGCATTTT
TRBJ2-7 TRBV4-1 15 few - CASSQGDSGPYEQYF TGCGCCAGCAGCCAAGGGGACTCGGGCCCCTACGAGCAGTACTTC
TRBJ2-1 TRBV6-4 12 - - CASSDSLQGKFF TGTGCCAGCAGTGACTCGCTCCAGGGCAAGTTCTTC
TRBJ1-6 TRBV6-5 17 - TRBD1 CASSRDRGSLPDSPLHF TGTGCCAGCAGTCGAGACAGGGGGTCACTCCCCGATTCACCCCTCCACTTT
TRBJ1-1 TRBV6-5 16 - - CASSYSLVSVNTEAFF TGTGCCAGCAGTTACTCTCTCGTGTCTGTGAACACTGAAGCTTTCTTT
TRBJ1-1 TRBV4-1 19 few TRBD1 CASSQARDREPPMNTEAFF TGCGCCAGCAGCCAAGCGAGGGACAGGGAGCCTCCGATGAACACTGAAGCTTTCTTT
TRBJ2-1 TRBV27 16 few - CASSYSPGEIYNEQFF TGTGCCAGCAGTTACTCCCCCGGGGAGATCTACAATGAGCAGTTCTTC
TRBJ2-1 TRBV19 15 - TRBD2 CASSMTSGAYNEQFF TGTGCCAGTAGTATGACCAGCGGGGCGTACAATGAGCAGTTCTTC
TRBJ2-3 TRBV30 14 - TRBD1 CAWSVQGAADTQYF TGTGCCTGGAGTGTACAGGGGGCCGCAGATACGCAGTATTTT
TRBJ2-3 TRBV7-2 15 few - CASSLRREPTDTQYF TGTGCCAGCAGCTTAAGGCGGGAACCCACAGATACGCAGTATTTT
TRBJ2-1 TRBV27 13 many - CASSPLVRDEQFF TGTGCCAGCAGTCCCCTCGTCAGGGATGAGCAGTTCTTC
TRBJ2-2 TRBV4-1 14 many - CASSQVDRTGELFF TGCGCCAGCAGCCAAGTTGACAGGACCGGGGAGCTGTTTTTT
TRBJ2-4 TRBV10-3 17 few TRBD1 CAISEERYGQGKNIQYF TGTGCCATCAGTGAAGAGAGGTATGGACAGGGAAAAAACATTCAGTACTTC
TRBJ2-1 TRBV6-5 15 few TRBD2 CASSPSLAGYNEQFF TGTGCCAGCAGCCCCAGTTTAGCGGGGTACAATGAGCAGTTCTTC
TRBJ1-6 TRBV20-1 15 - TRBD1 CSARYRGLLNSPLHF TGCAGTGCTAGGTACAGGGGGCTCCTAAATTCACCCCTCCACTTT
TRBJ1-5 TRBV19 15 - - CASRWEVLSNQPQHF TGTGCCAGTCGCTGGGAGGTTTTAAGCAATCAGCCCCAGCATTTT
TRBJ2-2 TRBV7-6 17 few TRBD2 CASSPSTSGVNTGELFF TGTGCCAGCAGCCCATCGACTAGCGGGGTTAACACCGGGGAGCTGTTTTTT
TRBJ1-2 TRBV27 15 few - CASSQGSPPIRGYTF TGTGCCAGCAGTCAAGGGTCCCCACCTATTCGGGGCTACACCTTC
TRBJ2-1 TRBV13 14 few TRBD2 CASSSRLAGDEQFF TGTGCCAGCAGCTCCCGACTAGCGGGGGATGAGCAGTTCTTC
TRBJ1-1 TRBV13 12 few - CASSAIDSEAFF TGTGCCAGCAGCGCCATAGACAGTGAAGCTTTCTTT
TRBJ1-2 TRBV27 16 few - CASSLRGGSLNYGYTF TGTGCCAGCAGCCTGAGGGGGGGCTCCCTTAACTATGGCTACACCTTC
TRBJ2-7 TRBV7-2 16 - TRBD1 CASSLGETGNSYEQYF TGTGCCAGCAGCTTAGGGGAGACAGGGAACTCCTACGAGCAGTACTTC
TRBJ2-2 TRBV6-5 13 - TRBD2 CASSRLAAGELFF TGTGCCAGCAGCCGACTAGCAGCCGGGGAGCTGTTTTTT
TRBJ2-6 TRBV7-3 14 few - CASSADSGANVLTF TGTGCCAGCAGTGCAGACTCTGGGGCCAACGTCCTGACTTTC
TRBJ1-1 TRBV12-3/TRBV12-4 10 few - CASSFPEAFF TGTGCCAGCAGTTTTCCGGAAGCTTTCTTT
TRBJ1-1 TRBV5-5 14 many - CASSLWGLGTEAFF TGTGCCAGCAGCTTGTGGGGGCTAGGCACTGAAGCTTTCTTT
TRBJ1-5 TRBV6-5 14 many - CASRPSIGGQPQHF TGTGCCAGCAGACCATCGATTGGGGGTCAGCCCCAGCATTTT
TRBJ2-1 TRBV9 15 - - CASSTGGATYNEQFF TGTGCCAGCAGCACAGGGGGGGCAACGTACAATGAGCAGTTCTTC
TRBJ2-1 TRBV27 14 few - CASSFVGGFDEQFF TGTGCCAGCAGTTTTGTAGGTGGCTTCGATGAGCAGTTCTTC
TRBJ1-3 TRBV4-1 18 - - CASSRTPVPGSSGNTIYF TGCGCCAGCAGCCGAACCCCCGTGCCGGGGAGCTCTGGAAACACCATATATTTT
TRBJ2-1 TRBV6-2/TRBV6-3 15 - TRBD2 CASSYLVSGGNEQFF TGTGCCAGCAGTTACCTCGTAAGCGGGGGCAATGAGCAGTTCTTC
TRBJ2-5 TRBV12-3/TRBV12-4 15 - - CASSFQGGDGETQYF TGTGCCAGCAGTTTCCAGGGGGGCGATGGAGAGACCCAGTACTTC
TRBJ2-7 TRBV4-3 15 - - CASSRSTGRAYEQYF TGCGCCAGCAGCCGATCGACAGGCCGCGCCTACGAGCAGTACTTC
TRBJ1-3 TRBV18 15 few TRBD1 CASSPDRGLGNTIYF TGTGCCAGCTCACCGGACAGGGGGCTTGGAAACACCATATATTTT
TRBJ1-2 TRBV7-8 17 - TRBD1 CASSSSRDRGGDYGYTF TGTGCCAGCAGCTCGTCCCGGGACAGGGGAGGGGACTATGGCTACACCTTC
TRBJ2-7 TRBV27 15 - TRBD1 CASSLSRTGFNEQYF TGTGCCAGCAGTTTATCCCGGACAGGGTTTAACGAGCAGTACTTC
TRBJ1-2 TRBV14 14 once TRBD1 CASSPTGTVYGYTF TGTGCCAGCAGCCCGACCGGGACAGTTTATGGCTACACCTTC
TRBJ1-5 TRBV6-2/TRBV6-3 13 - - CASKQYSNQPQHF TGTGCCAGCAAGCAGTATAGCAATCAGCCCCAGCATTTT
TRBJ2-2 TRBV7-3 16 - - CASSLRAGPNTGELFF TGTGCCAGCAGCTTAAGGGCAGGACCGAACACCGGGGAGCTGTTTTTT
TRBJ1-1 TRBV6-5 13 few - CASSIGTYTEAFF TGTGCCAGCAGCATCGGGACATACACTGAAGCTTTCTTT
TRBJ2-5 TRBV6-5 15 few - CASSPQVASQETQYF TGTGCCAGCAGCCCACAGGTTGCTTCCCAAGAGACCCAGTACTTC
TRBJ1-1 TRBV19 13 many - CASSIGGGTEAFF TGTGCCAGTAGTATTGGGGGTGGCACTGAAGCTTTCTTT
TRBJ2-1 TRBV4-1 14 few - CASSQAQGWNEQFF TGCGCCAGCAGCCAAGCTCAGGGTTGGAATGAGCAGTTCTTC
TRBJ2-3 TRBV7-9 13 few TRBD2 CASGLAGPDTQYF TGTGCCAGCGGGTTAGCGGGGCCAGATACGCAGTATTTT
TRBJ1-1 TRBV6-6 14 few TRBD1 CASSRSGGGGEAFF TGTGCCAGCAGCCGGTCAGGGGGCGGGGGTGAAGCTTTCTTT
TRBJ2-3 TRBV19 17 - TRBD1 CASSPTGTGVSTDTQYF TGTGCCAGTAGTCCCACCGGGACAGGGGTTAGCACAGATACGCAGTATTTT
TRBJ2-7 TRBV7-6 15 - - CASSRGTLDLGEQYF TGTGCCAGCAGCCGGGGGACTTTAGACTTGGGAGAGCAGTACTTC
TRBJ1-4 TRBV4-1 16 - - CASSQGGGPHNEKLFF TGCGCCAGCAGCCAAGGAGGTGGACCGCATAATGAAAAACTGTTTTTT
TRBJ2-1 TRBV6-5 16 - TRBD2 CASSYSQTSGGDEQFF TGTGCCAGCAGTTACTCTCAGACTAGCGGGGGAGATGAGCAGTTCTTC
TRBJ1-2 TRBV21-1 15 once - CASGPDRDENYGYTF TGTGCCAGCGGCCCGGACAGGGACGAGAACTATGGCTACACCTTC
TRBJ2-7 TRBV29-1 12 - - CSVVDGPYEQYF TGCAGCGTTGTTGACGGCCCGTACGAGCAGTACTTC
TRBJ1-5 TRBV6-2/TRBV6-3 16 - - CASSYSLQGRNQPQHF TGTGCCAGCAGTTACTCCTTACAGGGAAGAAATCAGCCCCAGCATTTT